This T cell receptor beta chain was found in a study of PD-L1 blockade in urothelial cancer. For the study at large: Every 3 weeks, patients received intravenous atezolizumab 1,200 mg, beginning 2014. Men with urothelial cancer arising in the bladder made up about 90% of the roughly 30 patients. T cell content in blood samples showed a median of about 150,000.

Time point specified: peripheral blood 6 weeks after treatment start. Metastatic or locally advanced urothelial carcinoma was present in the patients. Here immunoSEQ multiplex PCR was the method, and the copy in TCRdb shows in-frame clones only, minus some. The sample lists around 40,000 clones; more than 75% were seen once. CDR1 and CDR2 from the germline V gene are SNHLY and FYNNEI. V was trimmed by 5 bases and J by 2 bases, leaving 3 bases between them. This CDR3 region has 11 residues. The material was PBMCs, obtained around atezolizumab (anti-PD-L1) treatment. The rearrangement links TRBV2 to TRBJ2-5; D remains unclear. The clonotype was recovered from a man aged 60 to 75 with urothelial cancer. CDR3 DNA: TGTGCCAGCAGTCCACAAGAGACCCAGTACTTC. Translated, it gives CASSPQETQYF.